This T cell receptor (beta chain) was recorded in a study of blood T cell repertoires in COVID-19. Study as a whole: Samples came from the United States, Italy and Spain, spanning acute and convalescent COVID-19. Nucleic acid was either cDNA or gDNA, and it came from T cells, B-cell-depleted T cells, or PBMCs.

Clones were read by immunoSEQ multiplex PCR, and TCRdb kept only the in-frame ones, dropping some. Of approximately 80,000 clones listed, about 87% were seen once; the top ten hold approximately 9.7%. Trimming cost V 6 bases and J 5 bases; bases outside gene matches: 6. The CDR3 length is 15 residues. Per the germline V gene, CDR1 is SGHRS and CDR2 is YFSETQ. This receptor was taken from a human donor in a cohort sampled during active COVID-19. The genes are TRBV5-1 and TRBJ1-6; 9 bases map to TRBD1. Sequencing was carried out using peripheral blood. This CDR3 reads CASTGDRADNSPLHF. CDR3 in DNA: TGCGCCAGCACCGGGGACAGGGCTGATAATTCACCCCTCCACTTT.